These 15 T cell receptor beta chains came from one sample sequenced in a study of T cell repertoires in cytomegalovirus infection. TCRdb ran MiXCR on the reads and lists one entry per CDR3 protein. This sample has some 180,000 distinct CDR3 sequences, with 8.5% to 10% found just once. The sequencing input was PBMCs. All receptors derive from a human donor in good health (CMV status not recorded). Some clones in this sample may be carry-over from other donors' samples.

This clonotype was seen a few times. This chain joins TRBV19 and TRBJ1-2; D gene uncertain. The germline CDR1 and CDR2 sequences are LNHDA and SQIVND (reference sequence). With 3 bases removed from V and 6 bases from J, the gap between germline ends came to 8 bases. This CDR3 has 12 amino acids. The CDR3 here is CASSMLGDGYTF. CDR3 bases: TGTGCCAGTAGTATGCTCGGCGATGGCTACACCTTC.

This clonotype was detected many times. The chain is built from TRBV7-2 and TRBJ1-1; 9 bases line up with TRBD1. This CDR3 region has 15 residues. Trimming removed 4 bases from V and 2 bases from J; junction bases left unmatched: 5. Germline CDR1 is SGHTA and CDR2 is FQGNSA. For the CDR3, the DNA is TGTGCCAGCAGCTCCCCGGACAGGGGTAACACTGAAGCTTTCTTT. Translating it yields CASSSPDRGNTEAFF.

This clonotype has at least ten counts. J is TRBJ2-2 and V is TRBV6-1; 11 positions agree with TRBD1. The germline gives CDR1 MNHNS, CDR2 SASEGT. There are 16 residues in the CDR3. Trimming at V came to 11 bases and at J to 7 bases, leaving 15 bases not matched to a gene. CDR3: CAGAWPGQGVIGELFF. DNA for the CDR3: TGTGCCGGGGCTTGGCCGGGACAGGGGGTCATCGGGGAGCTGTTTTTT.

This clonotype has a count of ten or more. CDR3 nucleotides: TGTGCCAGCAGACTCGGGACCGCCAATCAGCCCCAGCATTTT. It specifies CASRLGTANQPQHF. The chain has TRBV12-3 or TRBV12-4 and TRBJ1-5, with D possibly TRBD1 on 5 matching bases. This CDR3 comprises 14 residues. Trimming pared 6 bases from V and 3 bases from J, leaving 12 bases between.

This clonotype showed up just a few times. This chain uses TRBV6-2 or TRBV6-3 with TRBJ1-2, with TRBD1 as a possible D gene (5 bases). Germline loops: CDR1 MNHEY, CDR2 SVGEGT. CDR3 length equals 15 residues. Trimming removed 3 bases from V and 5 bases from J, with 16 bases in between. The CDR3, as DNA: TGTGCCAGCAGTTATATTCTGGGGGATCGTTATGGCTACACCTTC. Encoded protein: CASSYILGDRYGYTF.

This clonotype was seen at least ten times. The V and J genes are TRBV12-3 or TRBV12-4 and TRBJ1-1; TRBD1 might be the D (5 bases). This CDR3 comprises 13 residues. Trimming left V 7 bases short and J 4 bases short, with 13 bases between. The CDR3 spells CASTWGVGTEAFF. CDR3 sequence (DNA): TGTGCCAGCACCTGGGGGGTAGGCACTGAAGCTTTCTTT.

This clonotype turned up a few times. The rearrangement links TRBV20-1 to TRBJ1-2; the D gene is possibly TRBD1 (5 bases). V was cut by 2 bases and J by 8 bases, with 12 bases left in between. The CDR3 has 12 residues. Germline CDR1 reads DFQATT; CDR2 reads SNEGSKA (reference sequence). CDR3 coding DNA: TGCAGTGCTAGATCGGGGGAGGAAGGCTACACCTTC. Translating gives CSARSGEEGYTF.

This clonotype was detected ten times or more. The DNA of the CDR3 is TGTGCCAGCAGGGCTAGCGGGAGCTACAATGAGCAGTTCTTC. Its translation is CASRASGSYNEQFF. The chain links TRBV2 to TRBJ2-1; 10 bases fit TRBD2. Germline CDR1 reads SNHLY; CDR2 reads FYNNEI. The CDR3 is 14 amino acids. The V gene end was trimmed by 6 bases and the J gene end by 3 bases; junction bases not matched to a gene: 2.

There are many counts of this clonotype. In DNA form, the CDR3 reads TGTGCCAGCAGCTTAGAAGCCGGCCGCACAGATACGCAGTATTTT. Translation: CASSLEAGRTDTQYF. This chain links TRBV7-2 with TRBJ2-3; the D is unclear. The CDR3 length is 15 residues. Germline assignment: CDR1 SGHTA and CDR2 FQGNSA. V lost 1 base and J 1 base, leaving 9 bases between the germline ends.

This clonotype was found many times. This chain links TRBV29-1 with TRBJ1-2; tentatively, D is TRBD1 (5 bases). Trimming removed 4 bases at V and 7 bases at J, with 13 bases between. CDR1 is SQVTM and CDR2 is ANQGSEA in the germline V gene. The CDR3 loop spans 12 amino acids. CDR3: CSVVSPRAGYTF. In DNA, the CDR3 is TGCAGCGTTGTTTCCCCCAGGGCTGGCTACACCTTC.

This clonotype was seen many times. The chain links TRBV7-2 to TRBJ2-3, with 12 bases aligning to TRBD2. Trimming cost V 7 bases and J 2 bases; bases outside gene matches: 28. Per the germline V gene, CDR1 is SGHTA and CDR2 is FQGNSA. The CDR3 is made up of 23 amino acids. CDR3 in amino acids: CASKSPRASGGAGKGGATDTQYF. CDR3 in DNA: TGTGCCAGCAAAAGCCCCCGGGCTAGCGGGGGGGCCGGAAAAGGTGGAGCCACAGATACGCAGTATTTT.

This clonotype was observed a few times. The rearrangement uses TRBV12-3 or TRBV12-4 and TRBJ1-2; no clear D gene. The V end was cut by 3 bases, the J end by 6 bases, with 11 bases between. The CDR3 is 13 amino acids. CDR3 sequence (DNA): TGTGCCAGCAGTTTTGGTGGGCTGGATGGCTACACCTTC. It translates to CASSFGGLDGYTF.

This clonotype has more than one count but fewer than ten. The CDR3 loop is CSVETGLNQPQHF. The CDR3 DNA sequence: TGCAGCGTTGAAACGGGGCTCAATCAGCCCCAGCATTTT. This chain uses TRBV29-1 with TRBJ1-5; tentative D call: TRBD1 (5 bases). Germline lookup yields CDR1 SQVTM and CDR2 ANQGSEA. This CDR3 has 13 amino acids. V shed 2 bases and J shed 3 bases, with 8 bases lying between them.

This rearrangement joins TRBV27 to TRBJ2-3; 7 positions match TRBD2. Germline-derived CDR1 and CDR2 are MNHEY and SMNVEV (reference sequence). The CDR3 has 12 amino acids. V shed 5 bases, J shed 6 bases, and the junction held 2 bases outside the gene matches. The CDR3 sequence is CASSGGVDTQYF. DNA for the CDR3: TGTGCCAGCAGTGGGGGGGTTGATACGCAGTATTTT.

The sample holds many counts of this clonotype. DNA for the CDR3: TGTGCCAGCTCGGATAGGGGAGGAGAGGTCCTTGAAAAACTGTTTTTT. This encodes CASSDRGGEVLEKLFF. The chain joins TRBV27 to TRBJ1-4, with D perhaps TRBD1 (5 bases). V was trimmed by 8 bases and J by 7 bases, leaving 23 bases between them. This CDR3 region has 16 residues. From germline, CDR1 is MNHEY and CDR2 SMNVEV (reference sequence).